The 28 T cell receptor beta chains listed next were all sequenced from one sample in a study of post-analysis software for immune sequencing data. Regarding the study as a whole: TRBV segments more frequent in patients than in controls numbered about 5 and included TRBV5-6, TRBV5-1 and TRBV20-1.

Prepared libraries of TCR beta cDNA carried unique molecular identifiers. TCRdb reprocessed the PCR reads via MiXCR and lists one record per CDR3 protein. The sample records a few hundred thousand distinct CDR3 sequences, 34% being singletons. Antigens for these TCRs are unknown. Input material: blood. The receptors were sampled from a girl aged 2 to 17 with multiple sclerosis.

This clonotype was observed a single time. In this CDR3 the conserved last residue, phenylalanine or tryptophan, is missing, so a read error is likely. It is unclear where the CDR3 begins or ends on the DNA, so no DNA is shown, and the CDR3 is as TCRdb lists it. The V gene is TRBV12-3 or TRBV12-4, the J gene TRBJ2-3. The CDR3 has 14 amino acids, counting both end residues. CDR3 protein: CASSPTVRTDTEYS.

A few counts support this clonotype. This chain uses TRBV5-1 with TRBJ2-1, with 10 positions matching TRBD1. The CDR3 sequence is 15 residues long. With 3 bases clipped from V and 2 bases from J, the junction kept 2 bases outside the gene matches. CDR1 is SGHRS, CDR2 YFSETQ, per germline. The CDR3 spells CASSSTGGTYNEQFF. The CDR3 DNA follows: TGCGCCAGCAGCTCGACAGGGGGCACCTACAATGAGCAGTTCTTC.

The chain recombines TRBV7-9 with TRBJ2-3; D gene unclear. Trimming took off 6 bases at V and 2 bases at J, with 12 bases between the two ends. The CDR3 is made up of 14 amino acids. The germline CDR1 and CDR2 sequences are SEHNR and FQNEAQ (reference sequence). The CDR3 region is CASSKGTSTDTQYF. In nucleotides, the CDR3 is TGTGCCAGCAGTAAGGGAACTTCCACAGATACGCAGTATTTT.

This chain uses TRBV7-2 with TRBJ2-7, with D possibly matching TRBD2 (5 bases). From germline, CDR1 is SGHTA and CDR2 FQGNSA. V was trimmed by 4 bases and J by 10 bases, leaving 17 bases between them. This CDR3 region has 13 residues. The CDR3 sequence is CASSWRNQGGQYF. In nucleotides, the CDR3 is TGTGCCAGCAGCTGGCGAAATCAAGGAGGCCAGTACTTC.

To note about this clonotype: It is likely a read error, because the conserved phenylalanine at the end of the CDR3 is missing. This rearrangement joins TRBV7-9 to TRBJ2-3; D ambiguous. This CDR3 contains 14 residues. The V end was cut by 2 bases, the J end by 4 bases, with 10 bases between. Germline V CDR1 and CDR2: SEHNR, FQNEAQ (reference sequence). The CDR3, as DNA: TGTGCCAGCAGCTTACCTAGAAGGGCAGATACGCAGTATTGT. Encoded protein: CASSLPRRADTQYC.

V and J are TRBV4-1 and TRBJ1-4, with D possibly being TRBD1 (6 bases). The CDR3 has 15 residues. V lost 4 bases and J 0 bases, leaving 9 bases between the germline ends. Germline CDR1 MGHRA, CDR2 YSYEKL. This CDR3 is CASSLGQPTNEKLFF. The CDR3 DNA sequence: TGCGCCAGCAGCCTCGGACAGCCAACTAATGAAAAACTGTTTTTT.

The J gene is TRBJ2-7, the V gene TRBV6-5, with TRBD2 matching over 7 bases. Per the germline V gene, CDR1 is MNHEY and CDR2 is SVGAGI. The CDR3 sequence is 15 residues long. With 0 bases clipped from V and 3 bases from J, the junction kept 5 bases outside the gene matches. The CDR3 nucleotides are TGTGCCAGCAGTTACTCGGCAGGGAGGGTCTACGAGCAGTACTTC. The encoded protein is CASSYSAGRVYEQYF.

The V call is TRBV3-1, the J call TRBJ1-1; the match to TRBD1 covers 7 bases. The length of the CDR3 is 15 residues. Germline V gene lookup returns CDR1 LGHDT and CDR2 YNNKEL (reference sequence). Germline trimming cut 4 bases from V and 8 bases from J; bases unmatched to any gene: 13. The CDR3: CASSPLTGKTMEAFF. The CDR3 DNA sequence: TGTGCCAGCAGCCCCCTGACAGGGAAGACGATGGAAGCTTTCTTT.

The V and J genes are TRBV6-6 and TRBJ2-1; 9 bases line up with TRBD2. The CDR3 covers 16 residues. Germline V gene data show CDR1 as MNHNY and CDR2 as SVGAGI (reference sequence). J was trimmed by 2 bases and V by 2 bases; bases with no gene match: 4. Here the CDR3 reads CASSYPRGGTYNEQFF. CDR3 DNA sequence: TGTGCCAGCAGTTACCCGCGGGGGGGGACCTACAATGAGCAGTTCTTC.

This chain links TRBV11-2 with TRBJ2-5; 7 nucleotides line up with TRBD1. The trim removed 6 bases at V and 2 bases at J, leaving 9 bases unmatched. Germline V gene lookup returns CDR1 SGHAT and CDR2 FQNNGV. This CDR3 contains 15 residues. The CDR3: CASRDRTGQQETQYF. CDR3 nucleotides: TGTGCCAGCAGGGACCGGACAGGACAACAAGAGACCCAGTACTTC.

This rearrangement joins TRBV7-8 to TRBJ1-1, with D hard to call. With 2 bases removed from V and 1 base from J, the gap between germline ends came to 8 bases. Looked up from germline, CDR1 is SGHVS and CDR2 is FQNEAQ. CDR3 length: 14 residues. The CDR3 coding sequence is TGTGCCAGCAGCTTAATGGCCCCGAACACTGAAGCTTTCTTT. Translated: CASSLMAPNTEAFF.

This chain joins TRBV20-1 and TRBJ2-7; 11 bases fit TRBD2. Per germline, CDR1 DFQATT and CDR2 SNEGSKA (reference sequence). This CDR3 has 14 amino acids. The V gene end was trimmed by 2 bases and the J gene end by 2 bases; junction bases not matched to a gene: 2. For the CDR3, the DNA is TGCAGTGCTAGAATACTAGCGGGAGCCTACGAGCAGTACTTC. It codes for CSARILAGAYEQYF.

This clonotype was detected a few times. This sequence joins TRBV6-1 and TRBJ2-5; 12 nucleotides line up with TRBD2. This CDR3 has 16 residues. Germline trimming cut 3 bases from V and 2 bases from J; bases unmatched to any gene: 4. Looked up from germline, CDR1 is MNHNS and CDR2 is SASEGT. The DNA for the CDR3 is TGTGCCAGCAGTGATCTAGCGGGGGGGCCGCAAGAGACCCAGTACTTC. Amino acids: CASSDLAGGPQETQYF.

With respect to this clonotype: A read error may account for a junction end that differs from germline. The chain uses TRBV4-1 and TRBJ2-7, with D unresolved. The CDR3 is 14 residues long. Per the germline V gene, CDR1 is MGHRA and CDR2 is YSYEKL. In nucleotides, the CDR3 is TGCGCCAGCGGCCAAGAACCTATTTCCTACGAGCAGTACTTC. Encoded protein: CASGQEPISYEQYF.

With regard to this clonotype: The junction differs from germline at one of its ends, possibly a read error. The rearrangement links TRBV29-1 to TRBJ2-7, with TRBD1 identical over 9 bases. The CDR3 has 14 residues. Germline V gene data show CDR1 as SQVTM and CDR2 as ANQGSEA. The CDR3 region is CSVEDGTGWETQHF. In nucleotides, the CDR3 is TGCAGCGTTGAAGACGGGACAGGGTGGGAGACCCAGCACTTC.

V usage is TRBV20-1 and J usage is TRBJ2-1; TRBD2 matches 14 bases. J gave up 3 bases and V 5 bases, and 6 bases lay outside the gene matches. The CDR3 is 16 residues long. Germline lookup yields CDR1 DFQATT and CDR2 SNEGSKA (reference sequence). The CDR3 DNA sequence: TGCAGTGCTGCACGACTAGCGGGGGGGATCTACAATGAGCAGTTCTTC. It codes for CSAARLAGGIYNEQFF.

The rearrangement uses TRBV12-3 or TRBV12-4 and TRBJ2-1; TRBD1 might be the D (5 bases). This CDR3 has 13 residues. V gave up 6 bases and J gave up 9 bases, with 15 bases separating them. The CDR3 region is CASRTEPQGEQFF. The DNA of the CDR3 is TGTGCCAGCAGAACGGAGCCCCAGGGTGAGCAGTTCTTC.

In this sample, this clonotype turned up a few times. V is TRBV20-1 and J is TRBJ1-4, with TRBD1 identical over 12 bases. The germline CDR1 and CDR2 sequences are DFQATT and SNEGSKA (reference sequence). V trimming: 2 bases; J trimming: 8 bases; junction bases outside the gene matches: 6. CDR3 size: 15 residues. CDR3 sequence: CSARLPGQGAEKLFF. The CDR3 DNA is TGCAGTGCTAGATTACCGGGACAGGGGGCGGAAAAACTGTTTTTT.

The CDR3 protein is CASTPGLGQASSSDTEAFF. The CDR3 coding sequence is TGTGCCAGCACCCCGGGTCTGGGACAGGCCTCAAGTTCGGACACTGAAGCTTTCTTT. This chain uses TRBV25-1 with TRBJ1-1; 8 nucleotides line up with TRBD1. Germline V CDR1 and CDR2: MGHDK, SYGVNS. This CDR3 is built from 19 residues. The trim removed 7 bases at V and 3 bases at J, leaving 22 bases unmatched.

This clonotype was recorded at least ten times. The chain links TRBV10-3 to TRBJ2-3; D gene unclear. Germline CDR1 and CDR2: ENHRY and SYGVKD. The length of the CDR3 is 12 residues. Trimming stripped 0 bases from V and 5 bases from J, with 3 bases between. DNA for the CDR3: TGTGCCATCAGTGAGTCTTTAGATACGCAGTATTTT. Translating it yields CAISESLDTQYF.

The chain couples TRBV5-1 to TRBJ1-2; D uncertain. This CDR3 is 16 amino acids long. CDR1 SGHRS and CDR2 YFSETQ come from the germline V gene. Trimming cost V 0 bases and J 1 base, with 13 bases left between them. The chain's CDR3 is CASSLVASTVNYGYTF. CDR3 in DNA: TGCGCCAGCAGCTTGGTTGCCTCCACAGTTAACTATGGCTACACCTTC.

This clonotype has only one observation. For the CDR3, the DNA is TGCAGTGCTGGACCGAGACAGGGGGCCCATCAGCCCCAGCATTTT. This sequence encodes CSAGPRQGAHQPQHF. This chain connects TRBV20-1 to TRBJ1-5; 10 bases agree with TRBD1. V was pared by 5 bases and J by 5 bases, with 9 bases of the junction left unmatched. Germline loops: CDR1 DFQATT, CDR2 SNEGSKA (reference sequence). The CDR3 length is 15 residues.

Comments on this clonotype: A much larger clone sits a single nucleotide away, making a read error possible. J is TRBJ2-3 and V is TRBV10-3, with D tentatively TRBD1 (5 bases). Per the germline V gene, CDR1 is ENHRY and CDR2 is SYGVKD. This CDR3 comprises 15 residues. CDR3 region: CAISIPTASTDTRYF. The CDR3, as DNA: TGTGCCATCAGTATACCGACAGCGAGCACAGATACGCGGTATTTT.

The chain combines TRBV27 with TRBJ2-1, with D tentatively TRBD1 or TRBD2 (5 bases each). The CDR3 consists of 16 residues. V lost 4 bases and J 4 bases, leaving 17 bases between the germline ends. In germline, CDR1 is MNHEY, CDR2 SMNVEV (reference sequence). This CDR3 is CASSSYGTANYNEQFF. The CDR3 DNA sequence: TGTGCCAGCAGTTCCTACGGGACGGCAAATTACAATGAGCAGTTCTTC.

The chain links TRBV3-1 to TRBJ2-1; D may be TRBD2 (6 bases). V lost 3 bases and J 5 bases, leaving 11 bases between the germline ends. The CDR3 length is 14 residues. The germline gives CDR1 LGHDT, CDR2 YNNKEL (reference sequence). The CDR3 region is CASSQRGGHNEQFF. CDR3 nucleotide sequence: TGTGCCAGCAGCCAGCGGGGAGGTCACAATGAGCAGTTCTTC.

This sequence joins TRBV12-3 or TRBV12-4 and TRBJ2-3, with 9 bases aligning to TRBD2. The CDR3 is made up of 14 amino acids. Unmatched junction bases numbered 1, after V lost 2 bases and J lost 4 bases. The CDR3 DNA follows: TGTGCCAGCAGTTTAAGACTAGCGGCAGATACGCAGTATTTT. Encoded protein: CASSLRLAADTQYF.

This clonotype was recorded a few times. V is TRBV6-6 and J is TRBJ2-3; TRBD1 aligns across 7 bases. V shed 6 bases and J 4 bases; nucleotides not matched to a gene: 13. This CDR3 has 16 amino acids. Germline V lookup: CDR1 MNHNY, CDR2 SVGAGI (reference sequence). In DNA form, the CDR3 reads TGTGCCAGCAGAGGGACAGCGGACCCCCAACCAGATACGCAGTATTTT. Amino acids: CASRGTADPQPDTQYF.

The chain combines TRBV20-1 with TRBJ2-7, with TRBD2 identical over 8 bases. Matching the DNA end better, TRBJ2-5 makes the J call doubtful. The germline CDR1 and CDR2 sequences are DFQATT and SNEGSKA (reference sequence). The CDR3 contains 12 residues. The CDR3 loop reads CSAREGLKTQYF. The DNA for the CDR3 is TGCAGTGCTCGGGAGGGTCTAAAGACCCAGTACTTC.